This T cell receptor (beta chain) is from a study of blood T cells in healthy people across ages. Combining a sample-barcoded 5' primer with a J-beta primer mix, a second PCR ran for roughly 7 to 12 cycles. TCRdb re-derived calls from the 5' RACE reads in MiXCR, one entry per CDR3 protein. This sample carries about 930,000 distinct CDR3 sequences, about 28% of them seen once, and the ten largest clones take roughly 10%. CDR1 DFQATT and CDR2 SNEGSKA come from the germline V gene (reference sequence). The CDR3 is 11 amino acids. The V and J ends lost 3 bases and 8 bases respectively, with 8 bases between them. This clonotype has ten or more counts. Its antigen is unidentified. Study outcomes and limitations: Expanded clonotype shifts may have been confounded, as the donors had an unknown CMV status. Diversity estimated from one million T cells was considered an underestimate.

In addition, the sample was reused for a study of T cells of mothers and their children. That work states: Thymic selection molds TCR recombination products alike in related and unrelated pairs.

This TCR was sampled from a woman aged 40 to 50 in good health. The V gene is TRBV20-1, the J gene TRBJ1-5, with D possibly matching TRBD1 (5 bases). The source material was blood. The CDR3 protein is CSASLGEPQHF. CDR3 in DNA: TGCAGTGCTAGTTTGGGGGAGCCCCAGCATTTT.